This is a list of T cell receptor beta chains from one sample in a study of beta chain features in type 1 diabetes. Sequenced by immunoSEQ multiplex PCR; TCRdb stores in-frame clones only, minus some. The sample consists of approximately 240,000 clones, 16% of them appearing once. Sequences were obtained from naive CD4+ T cells from blood. Source of these receptors: a man aged 25-45 years with type 1 diabetes. CDR3s include the opening cysteine and the closing phenylalanine or tryptophan. Each record gives: V gene, J gene, clone size, D gene, CDR3 DNA, CDR3 protein. D genes are given only for firm matches. Clone size appears in some rows only: once, few, many, or a class for an expanded clone.

>TRBV30|TRBJ1-3|.|.
TGTGCCTCCCGAAGTATGGGGGCCTACACCATATATTTT
CASRSMGAYTIYF
>TRBV28|TRBJ2-5|few|TRBD2
TGTGCCAGCAGTTTAAGCCTAGCGGAAGCACAAGAGACCCAGTACTTC
CASSLSLAEAQETQYF
>TRBV27|TRBJ2-7|.|TRBD1
TGTGCCAGCAGTTCACCGGGACAGGGGACTTACGAGCAGTACTTC
CASSSPGQGTYEQYF
>TRBV14|TRBJ2-1|few|.
TGTGCCAGCAGCCAAGATCAGAGAAGGGAGCAGTTCTTC
CASSQDQRREQFF
>TRBV29-1|TRBJ2-3|few|.
TGCAGCGCCTTCCAGGTGGAGGCAGATACGCAGTATTTT
CSAFQVEADTQYF
>TRBV20-1|TRBJ1-2|few|.
TGCAGTGCCGAGGACTCTGGCTACACCTTC
CSAEDSGYTF
>TRBV6-5|TRBJ2-7|few|.
TGTGCCAGCAGGCCGAGCGGCCCCTACGAGCAGTACTTC
CASRPSGPYEQYF
>TRBV30|TRBJ1-1|.|.
TGTGCCTGGTCAACGGCGACGTCGAACACTGAAGCTTTCTTT
CAWSTATSNTEAFF
>TRBV9|TRBJ2-1|.|.
TGTGCCAGCAGCGTAGGGGCCGCCTCCTACAATGAGCAGTTCTTC
CASSVGAASYNEQFF
>TRBV7-2|TRBJ2-7|few|.
TGTGCCAGCAGCTTTGGTCAGTCCTACGAGCAGTACTTC
CASSFGQSYEQYF
>TRBV9|TRBJ2-7|few|.
TGTGCCAGCAGCGTAGGCCTCCACGGGGAGCAGTACTTC
CASSVGLHGEQYF
>TRBV5-1|TRBJ2-1|.|TRBD2
TGCGCCAGCAGCTTCGGACTAGCTGATGAGCAGTTCTTC
CASSFGLADEQFF
>TRBV9|TRBJ2-3|few|.
TGTGCCAGCAGCAACTACCAGGCGCAGTATTTT
CASSNYQAQYF
>TRBV2|TRBJ2-1|.|.
TGTGCCATCCAACTGAAGTCCCGATACAATGAGCAGTTCTTC
CAIQLKSRYNEQFF
>TRBV7-9|TRBJ2-7|once|.
TGTGCCAGCAGCTTAGTGCAGAGCTCCTACGAGCAGTACTTC
CASSLVQSSYEQYF
>TRBV5-1|TRBJ2-1|few|.
TGCGCCAGCAGCCTAAGGACGGGGTCCTACAATGAGCAGTTCTTC
CASSLRTGSYNEQFF
>TRBV29-1|TRBJ2-3|few|TRBD2
TGCAGCGTTGATGGAAGGACTAGCGGGAGTTTAGATACGCAGTATTTT
CSVDGRTSGSLDTQYF
>TRBV5-1|TRBJ1-2|.|.
TGCGCCAGCTCTAATGGGAACTATGGCTACACCTTC
CASSNGNYGYTF
>TRBV5-1|TRBJ1-1|.|.
TGCGCCAGCAGCTTACAGTTGAACACTGAAGCTTTCTTT
CASSLQLNTEAFF
>TRBV7-9|TRBJ2-7|.|.
TGTGCCAGCAGCTTAGCGGGCAGCACTAAGCAGTACTTC
CASSLAGSTKQYF
>TRBV29-1|TRBJ2-1|.|TRBD2
TGCAGCGTTGAAGATTGTGTATTAGCGGGAGCCTACAATGAGCAGTTCTTC
CSVEDCVLAGAYNEQFF
>TRBV29-1|TRBJ1-2|.|.
TGCAGCACCCCCGGGGAAGGGGGCTATGGCTACACCTTC
CSTPGEGGYGYTF
>TRBV10-3|TRBJ1-2|.|.
TGTGCCATCAGTACAGGGTTAGCTAACTATGGCTACACCTTC
CAISTGLANYGYTF
>TRBV13|TRBJ2-5|.|TRBD2
TGTGCCAGCAGGATTAGCGGGATGGAAGAGACCCAGTACTTC
CASRISGMEETQYF
>TRBV15|TRBJ1-3|few|.
TGTGCCACCGCCGCCCGAAGTAGTCCTGGAAACACCATATATTTT
CATAARSSPGNTIYF
>TRBV7-2|TRBJ2-4|.|.
TGTGCCAGCAGCTTATACGGAGAAGCCAAAAACATTCAGTACTTC
CASSLYGEAKNIQYF
>TRBV15|TRBJ2-6|.|.
TGTGCCACAGGCCGATGGGGGGCTGGGGCCAACGTCCTGACTTTC
CATGRWGAGANVLTF
>TRBV29-1|TRBJ1-1|few|.
TGCAGCGTGACGCAGATTGAAGCTTTCTTT
CSVTQIEAFF
>TRBV21-1|TRBJ2-7|few|.
TGTGCCAGCAGCAGGGGGCCCGGTTACGAGCAGTACTTC
CASSRGPGYEQYF
>TRBV7-9|TRBJ2-7|.|.
TGTGCCAGCAGCTTAGTATCAGAGACCTACGAGCAGTACTTC
CASSLVSETYEQYF
>TRBV29-1|TRBJ1-4|.|TRBD1
TGCAGTTCCCGGGACAGGGACGAAAAACTGTTTTTT
CSSRDRDEKLFF
>TRBV4-2|TRBJ2-3|.|TRBD2
TGTGCCAGCGGACTAGCGGGAGGGGCAGATACGCAGTATTTT
CASGLAGGADTQYF
>TRBV30|TRBJ2-3|.|.
TGTGCCTGGAGTGGAACAGATACGCAGTATTTT
CAWSGTDTQYF
>TRBV28|TRBJ2-1|few|TRBD1
TGTGCCAGCAGTCCCATTCCGGGACAGGGGAAAGGCAATGAGCAGTTCTTC
CASSPIPGQGKGNEQFF
>TRBV6-1|TRBJ2-6|few|.
TGTGCCAGCAGTGTTGGCACTGGGGCCAACGTCCTGACTTTC
CASSVGTGANVLTF
>TRBV15|TRBJ2-3|.|TRBD2
TGTGCCACCAGCAGCAAGCTGGGACTAGCGGGGGAGGATACGCAGTATTTT
CATSSKLGLAGEDTQYF
>TRBV7-2|TRBJ2-5|.|.
TGTGCCAGCAGCTCCAGGGGAGAGACCCAGTACTTC
CASSSRGETQYF
>TRBV20-1|TRBJ2-5|few|.
TGCAGTCGGGTTTGGGGGGAGACCCAGTACTTC
CSRVWGETQYF
>TRBV10-3|TRBJ2-3|few|TRBD1
TGTGCCATCAGACAGGGGGCAAACACAGATACGCAGTATTTT
CAIRQGANTDTQYF
>TRBV2|TRBJ2-1|.|TRBD2
TGTGCCAGCGGGGAGGGGACTAGCCGTTACAATGAGCAGTTCTTC
CASGEGTSRYNEQFF